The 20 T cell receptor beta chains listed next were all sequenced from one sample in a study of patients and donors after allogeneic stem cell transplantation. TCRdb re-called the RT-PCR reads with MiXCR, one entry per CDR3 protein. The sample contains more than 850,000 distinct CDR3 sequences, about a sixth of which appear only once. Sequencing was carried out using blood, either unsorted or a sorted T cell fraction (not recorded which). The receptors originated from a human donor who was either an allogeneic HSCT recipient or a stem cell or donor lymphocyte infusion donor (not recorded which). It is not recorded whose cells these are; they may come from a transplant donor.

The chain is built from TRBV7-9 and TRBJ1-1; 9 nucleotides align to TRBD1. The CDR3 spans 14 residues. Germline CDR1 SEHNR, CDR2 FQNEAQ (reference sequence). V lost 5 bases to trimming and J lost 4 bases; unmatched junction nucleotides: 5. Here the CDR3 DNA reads TGTGCCAGCAGCATGGACAGGGGAATCACTGAAGCTTTCTTT. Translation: CASSMDRGITEAFF.

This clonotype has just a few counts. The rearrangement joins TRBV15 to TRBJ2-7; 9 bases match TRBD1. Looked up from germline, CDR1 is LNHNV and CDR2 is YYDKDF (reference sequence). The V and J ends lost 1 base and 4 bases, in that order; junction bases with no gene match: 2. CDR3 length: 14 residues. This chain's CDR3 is CATSRGDREYEQYF. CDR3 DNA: TGTGCCACCAGCAGAGGGGACAGGGAGTACGAGCAGTACTTC.

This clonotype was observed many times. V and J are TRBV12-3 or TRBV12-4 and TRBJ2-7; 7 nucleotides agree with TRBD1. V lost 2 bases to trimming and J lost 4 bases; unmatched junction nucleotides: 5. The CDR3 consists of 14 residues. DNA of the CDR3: TGTGCCAGCAGTTTATGGGACAGAGGATACGAGCAGTACTTC. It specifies CASSLWDRGYEQYF.

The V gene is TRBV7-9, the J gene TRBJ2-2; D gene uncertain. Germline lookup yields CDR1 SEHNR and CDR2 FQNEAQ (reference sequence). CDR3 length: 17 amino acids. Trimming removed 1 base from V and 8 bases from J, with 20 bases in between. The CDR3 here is CASSLGIPAVTTGELFF. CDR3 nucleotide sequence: TGTGCCAGCAGCTTAGGCATACCCGCGGTTACGACGGGGGAGCTGTTTTTT.

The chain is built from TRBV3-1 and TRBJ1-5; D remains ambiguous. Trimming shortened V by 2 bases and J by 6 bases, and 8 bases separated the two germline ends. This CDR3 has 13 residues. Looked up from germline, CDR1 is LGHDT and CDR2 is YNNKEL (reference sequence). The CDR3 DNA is TGTGCCAGCAGCCAAAGGTGGGGTCAGCCCCAGCATTTT. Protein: CASSQRWGQPQHF.

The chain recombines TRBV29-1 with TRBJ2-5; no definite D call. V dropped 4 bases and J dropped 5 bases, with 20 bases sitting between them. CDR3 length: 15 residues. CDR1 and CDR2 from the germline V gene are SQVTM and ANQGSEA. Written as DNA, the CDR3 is TGCAGCGTTGCCCCCCGTGTTGCCCTTAAGGAGACCCAGTACTTC. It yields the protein CSVAPRVALKETQYF.

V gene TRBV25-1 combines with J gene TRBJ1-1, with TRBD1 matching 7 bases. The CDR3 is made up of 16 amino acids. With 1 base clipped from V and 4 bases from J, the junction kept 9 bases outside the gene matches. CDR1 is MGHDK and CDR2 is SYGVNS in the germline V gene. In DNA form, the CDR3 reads TGTGCCAGCAGTGAATGGAGGGCAGGGGGGGCCACTGAAGCTTTCTTT. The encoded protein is CASSEWRAGGATEAFF.

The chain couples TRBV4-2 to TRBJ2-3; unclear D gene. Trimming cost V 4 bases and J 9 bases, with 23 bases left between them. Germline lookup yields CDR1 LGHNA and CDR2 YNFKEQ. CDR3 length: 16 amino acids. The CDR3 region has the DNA TGTGCCAGCAGCCGATCTCTCGCGGACCCTTCCACGACGCAGTATTTT. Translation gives CASSRSLADPSTTQYF.

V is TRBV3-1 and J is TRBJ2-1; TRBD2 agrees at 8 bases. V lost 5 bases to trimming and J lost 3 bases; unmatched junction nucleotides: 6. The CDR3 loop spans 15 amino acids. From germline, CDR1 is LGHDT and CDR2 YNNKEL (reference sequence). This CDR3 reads CASSSGLDYYNEQFF. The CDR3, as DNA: TGTGCCAGCAGCTCGGGACTAGACTACTACAATGAGCAGTTCTTC.

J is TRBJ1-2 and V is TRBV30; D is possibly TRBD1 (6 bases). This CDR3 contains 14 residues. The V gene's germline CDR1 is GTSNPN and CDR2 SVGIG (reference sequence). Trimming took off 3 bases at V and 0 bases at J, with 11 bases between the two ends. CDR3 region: CAWRDDRSNYGYTF. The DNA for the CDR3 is TGTGCCTGGAGGGATGACAGGTCTAACTATGGCTACACCTTC.

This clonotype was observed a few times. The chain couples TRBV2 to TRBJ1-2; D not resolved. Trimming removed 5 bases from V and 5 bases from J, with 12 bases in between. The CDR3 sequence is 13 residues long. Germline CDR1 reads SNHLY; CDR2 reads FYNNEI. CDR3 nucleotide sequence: TGTGCCAGCAGTCCAACGGACGGATATGGCTACACCTTC. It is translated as CASSPTDGYGYTF.

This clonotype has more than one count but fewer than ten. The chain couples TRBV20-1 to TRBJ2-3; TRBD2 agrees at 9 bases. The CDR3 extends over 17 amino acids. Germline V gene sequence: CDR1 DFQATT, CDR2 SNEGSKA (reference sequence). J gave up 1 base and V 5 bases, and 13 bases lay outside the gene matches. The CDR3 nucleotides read TGCAGTGCTCCCGGGACTAGCTTCTCCAGAGGCACAGATACGCAGTATTTT. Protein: CSAPGTSFSRGTDTQYF.

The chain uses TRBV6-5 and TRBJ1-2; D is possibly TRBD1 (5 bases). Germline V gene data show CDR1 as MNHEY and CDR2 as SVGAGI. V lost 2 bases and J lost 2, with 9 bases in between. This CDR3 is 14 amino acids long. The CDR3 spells CASSYRDGNYGYTF. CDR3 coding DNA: TGTGCCAGCAGTTACCGGGACGGGAACTATGGCTACACCTTC.

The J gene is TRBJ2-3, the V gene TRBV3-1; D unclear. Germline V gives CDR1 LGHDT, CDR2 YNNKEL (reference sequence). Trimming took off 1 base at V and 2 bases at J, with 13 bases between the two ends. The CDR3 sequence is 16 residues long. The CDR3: CASSQVRPRTTDTQYF. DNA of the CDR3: TGTGCCAGCAGCCAAGTACGTCCTCGGACCACAGATACGCAGTATTTT.

The CDR3 spells CASSYGINLQSYEQYF. CDR3 DNA: TGTGCCAGCAGTTATGGTATAAACCTACAATCCTACGAGCAGTACTTC. The V gene is TRBV6-5, the J gene TRBJ2-7; D is uncertain. V lost 3 bases and J lost 1, with 16 bases in between. CDR1 is MNHEY and CDR2 is SVGAGI in the germline V gene. This CDR3 comprises 16 residues.

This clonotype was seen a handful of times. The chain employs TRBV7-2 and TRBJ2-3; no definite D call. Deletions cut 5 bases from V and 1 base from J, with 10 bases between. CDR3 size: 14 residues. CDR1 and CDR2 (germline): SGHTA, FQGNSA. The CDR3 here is CASSRGRRTDTQYF. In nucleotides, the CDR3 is TGTGCCAGCAGCCGTGGCAGACGCACAGATACGCAGTATTTT.

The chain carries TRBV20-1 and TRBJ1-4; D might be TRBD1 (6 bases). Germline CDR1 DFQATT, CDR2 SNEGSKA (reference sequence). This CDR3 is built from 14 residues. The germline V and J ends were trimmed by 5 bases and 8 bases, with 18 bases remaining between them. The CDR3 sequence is CSAGRQALYEKLFF. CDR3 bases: TGCAGTGCTGGTAGACAGGCCCTTTACGAAAAACTGTTTTTT.

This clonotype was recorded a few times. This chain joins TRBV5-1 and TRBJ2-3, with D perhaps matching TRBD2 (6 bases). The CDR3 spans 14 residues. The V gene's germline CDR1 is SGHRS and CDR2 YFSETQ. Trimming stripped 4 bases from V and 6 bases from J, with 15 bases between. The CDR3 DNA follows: TGCGCCAGCAGCGTAGGAGGGTGGGATGATACGCAGTATTTT. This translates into CASSVGGWDDTQYF.

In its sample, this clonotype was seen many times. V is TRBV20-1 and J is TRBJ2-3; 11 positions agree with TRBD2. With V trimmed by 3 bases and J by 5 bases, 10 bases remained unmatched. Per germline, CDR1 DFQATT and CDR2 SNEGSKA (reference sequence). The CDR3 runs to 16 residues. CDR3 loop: CSASTSGSLRGDTQYF. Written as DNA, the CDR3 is TGCAGTGCTAGTACTAGCGGGAGTCTTCGGGGAGATACGCAGTATTTT.

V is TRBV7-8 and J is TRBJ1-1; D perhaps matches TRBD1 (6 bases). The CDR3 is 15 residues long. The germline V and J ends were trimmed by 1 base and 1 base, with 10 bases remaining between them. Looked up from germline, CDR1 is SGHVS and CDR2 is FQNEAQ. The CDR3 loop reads CASSLVTGRNTEAFF. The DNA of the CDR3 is TGTGCCAGCAGCTTAGTTACAGGGCGGAACACTGAAGCTTTCTTT.